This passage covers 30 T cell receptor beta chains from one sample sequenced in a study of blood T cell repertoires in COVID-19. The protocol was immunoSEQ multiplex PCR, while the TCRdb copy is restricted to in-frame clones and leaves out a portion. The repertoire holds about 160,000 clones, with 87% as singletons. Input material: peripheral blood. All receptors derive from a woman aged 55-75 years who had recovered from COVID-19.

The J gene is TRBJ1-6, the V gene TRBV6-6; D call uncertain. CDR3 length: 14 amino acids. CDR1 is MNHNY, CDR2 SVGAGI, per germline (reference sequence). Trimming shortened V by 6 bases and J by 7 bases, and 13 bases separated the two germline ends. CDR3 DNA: TGTGCCAGCAGCCTAGAGGGTAGAAATTCACCCCTCCACTTT. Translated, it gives CASSLEGRNSPLHF.

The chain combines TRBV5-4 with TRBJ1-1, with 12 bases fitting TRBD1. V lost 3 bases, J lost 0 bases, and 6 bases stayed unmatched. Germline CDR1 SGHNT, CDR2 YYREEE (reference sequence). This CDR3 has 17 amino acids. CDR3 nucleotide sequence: TGTGCCAGCAGCTCTCCGGGACAGGGGGCAATGAACACTGAAGCTTTCTTT. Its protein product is CASSSPGQGAMNTEAFF.

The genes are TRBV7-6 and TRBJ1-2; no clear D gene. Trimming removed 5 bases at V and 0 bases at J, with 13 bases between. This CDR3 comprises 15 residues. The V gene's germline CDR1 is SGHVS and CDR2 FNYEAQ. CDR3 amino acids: CASSVGTDANYGYTF. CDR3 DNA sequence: TGTGCCAGCAGCGTCGGAACAGACGCTAACTATGGCTACACCTTC.

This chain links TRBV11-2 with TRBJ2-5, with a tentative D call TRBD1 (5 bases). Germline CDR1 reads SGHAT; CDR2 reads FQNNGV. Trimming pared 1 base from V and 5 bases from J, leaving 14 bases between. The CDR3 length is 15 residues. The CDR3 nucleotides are TGTGCCAGCAGCTTAGTGCCAGAAAAGGGGGAGACCCAGTACTTC. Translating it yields CASSLVPEKGETQYF.

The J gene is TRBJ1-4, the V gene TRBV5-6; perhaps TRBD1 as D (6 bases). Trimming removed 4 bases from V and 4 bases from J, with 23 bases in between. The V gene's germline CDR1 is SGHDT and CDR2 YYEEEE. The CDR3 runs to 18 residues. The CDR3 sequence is CASSPRLTRGRGNEKLFF. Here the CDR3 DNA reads TGTGCCAGCAGCCCACGACTCACCAGGGGACGAGGTAATGAAAAACTGTTTTTT.

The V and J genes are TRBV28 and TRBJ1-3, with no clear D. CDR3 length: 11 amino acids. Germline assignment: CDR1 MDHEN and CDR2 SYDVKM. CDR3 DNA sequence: TGTACGTGCGCTTCTGGAAACACCATATATTTT. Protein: CTCASGNTIYF.

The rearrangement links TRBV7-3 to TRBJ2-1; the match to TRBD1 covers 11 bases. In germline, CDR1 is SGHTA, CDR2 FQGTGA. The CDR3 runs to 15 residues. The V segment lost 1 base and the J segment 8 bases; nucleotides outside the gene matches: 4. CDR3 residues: CASSLRGQGVDEQFF. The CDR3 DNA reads TGTGCCAGCAGCTTAAGGGGACAGGGGGTCGATGAGCAGTTCTTC. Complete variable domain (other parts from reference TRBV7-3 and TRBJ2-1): GAGVSQTPSNKVTEKGKYVELRCDPISGHTALYWYRQSLGQGPEFLIYFQGTGAADDSGLPNDRFFAVRPEGSVSTLKIQRTERGDSAVYLCASSLRGQGVDEQFFGPGTRLTVL.

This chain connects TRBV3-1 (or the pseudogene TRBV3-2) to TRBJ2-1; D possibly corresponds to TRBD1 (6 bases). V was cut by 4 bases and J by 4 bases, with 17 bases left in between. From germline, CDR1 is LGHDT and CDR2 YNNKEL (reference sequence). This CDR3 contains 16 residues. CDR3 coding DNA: TGTGCCAGCAGCCTATCCAGGGGTGTGAGTTACAATGAGCAGTTCTTC. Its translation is CASSLSRGVSYNEQFF.

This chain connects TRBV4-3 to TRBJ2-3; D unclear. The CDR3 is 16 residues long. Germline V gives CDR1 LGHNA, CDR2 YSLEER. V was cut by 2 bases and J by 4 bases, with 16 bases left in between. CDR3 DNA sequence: TGCGCCAGCAGCCAATCTAGTCCGGCGGCAGCAGATACGCAGTATTTT. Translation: CASSQSSPAAADTQYF.

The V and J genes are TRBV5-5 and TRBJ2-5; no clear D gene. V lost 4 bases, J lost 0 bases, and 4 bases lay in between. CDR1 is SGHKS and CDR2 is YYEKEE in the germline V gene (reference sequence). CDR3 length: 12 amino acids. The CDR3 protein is CASSRYQETQYF. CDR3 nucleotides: TGTGCCAGCAGCCGGTACCAAGAGACCCAGTACTTC.

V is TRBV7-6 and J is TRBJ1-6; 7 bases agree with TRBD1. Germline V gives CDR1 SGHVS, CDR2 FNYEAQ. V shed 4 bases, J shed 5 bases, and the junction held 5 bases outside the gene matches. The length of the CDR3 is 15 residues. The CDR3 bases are TGTGCCAGCAGCTCGACAGGGCTCAATAATTCACCCCTCCACTTT. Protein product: CASSSTGLNNSPLHF.

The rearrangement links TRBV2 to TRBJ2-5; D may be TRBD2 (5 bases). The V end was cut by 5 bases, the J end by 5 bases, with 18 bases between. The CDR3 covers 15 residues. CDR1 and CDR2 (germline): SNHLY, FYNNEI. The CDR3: CASSYTPGLGETQYF. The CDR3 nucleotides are TGTGCCAGCAGTTATACCCCGGGGTTAGGGGAGACCCAGTACTTC. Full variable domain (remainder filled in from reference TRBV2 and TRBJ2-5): EPEVTQTPSHQVTQMGQEVILRCVPISNHLYFYWYRQILGQKVEFLVSFYNNEISEKSEIFDDQFSVERPDGSNFTLKIRSTKLEDSAMYFCASSYTPGLGETQYFGPGTRLLVL.

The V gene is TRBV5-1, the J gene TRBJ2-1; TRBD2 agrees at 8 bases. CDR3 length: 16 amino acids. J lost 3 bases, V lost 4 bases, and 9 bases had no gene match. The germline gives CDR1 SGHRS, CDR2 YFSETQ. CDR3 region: CASSPGGQSYYNEQFF. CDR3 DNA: TGCGCCAGCAGCCCGGGAGGGCAGAGCTACTACAATGAGCAGTTCTTC.

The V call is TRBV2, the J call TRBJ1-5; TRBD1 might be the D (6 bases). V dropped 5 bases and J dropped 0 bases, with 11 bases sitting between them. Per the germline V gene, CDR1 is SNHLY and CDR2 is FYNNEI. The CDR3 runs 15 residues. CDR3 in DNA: TGTGCCAGCAGTTTTCAGGGGAATAGCAATCAGCCCCAGCATTTT. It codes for CASSFQGNSNQPQHF.

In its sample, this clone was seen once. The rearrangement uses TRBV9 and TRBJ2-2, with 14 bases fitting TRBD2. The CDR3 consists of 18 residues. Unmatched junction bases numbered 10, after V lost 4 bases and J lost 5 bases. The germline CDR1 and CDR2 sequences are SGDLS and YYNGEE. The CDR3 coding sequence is TGTGCCAGCAGCAAGGGACTAGCGGGGGCCCAAGATACCGGGGAGCTGTTTTTT. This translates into CASSKGLAGAQDTGELFF.

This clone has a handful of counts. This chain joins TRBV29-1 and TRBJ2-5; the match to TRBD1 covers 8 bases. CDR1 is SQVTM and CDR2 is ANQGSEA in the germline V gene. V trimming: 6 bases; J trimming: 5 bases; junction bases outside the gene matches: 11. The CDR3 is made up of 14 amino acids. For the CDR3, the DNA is TGCAGCGTCGTGAGGCAGGGGGCACAGGAGACCCAGTACTTC. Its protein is CSVVRQGAQETQYF.

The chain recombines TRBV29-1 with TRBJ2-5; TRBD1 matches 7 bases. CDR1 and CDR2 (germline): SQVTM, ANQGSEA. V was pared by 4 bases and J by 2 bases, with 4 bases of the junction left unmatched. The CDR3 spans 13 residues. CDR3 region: CSVGARGQETQYF. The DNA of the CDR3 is TGCAGCGTTGGGGCCAGGGGGCAAGAGACCCAGTACTTC.

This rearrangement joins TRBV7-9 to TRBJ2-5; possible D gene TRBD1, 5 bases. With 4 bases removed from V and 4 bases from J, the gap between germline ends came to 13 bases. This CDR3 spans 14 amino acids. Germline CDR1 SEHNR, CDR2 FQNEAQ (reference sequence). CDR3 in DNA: TGTGCCAGCAGCTCCAGACAGCTCCCAGAGACCCAGTACTTC. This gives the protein CASSSRQLPETQYF.

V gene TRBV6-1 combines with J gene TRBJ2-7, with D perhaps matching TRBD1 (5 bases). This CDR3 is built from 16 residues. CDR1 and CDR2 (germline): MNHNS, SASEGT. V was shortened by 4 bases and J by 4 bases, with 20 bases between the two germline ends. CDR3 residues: CASSASSWGPTYEQYF. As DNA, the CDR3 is TGTGCCAGCAGTGCTTCGTCATGGGGCCCCACTTACGAGCAGTACTTC.

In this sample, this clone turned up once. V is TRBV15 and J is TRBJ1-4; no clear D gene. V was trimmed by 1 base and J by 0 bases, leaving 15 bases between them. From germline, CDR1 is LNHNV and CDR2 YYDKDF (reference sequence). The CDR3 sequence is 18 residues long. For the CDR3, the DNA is TGTGCCACCAGCAGAGCGGAGACGGCCGATGCAACTAATGAAAAACTGTTTTTT. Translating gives CATSRAETADATNEKLFF.

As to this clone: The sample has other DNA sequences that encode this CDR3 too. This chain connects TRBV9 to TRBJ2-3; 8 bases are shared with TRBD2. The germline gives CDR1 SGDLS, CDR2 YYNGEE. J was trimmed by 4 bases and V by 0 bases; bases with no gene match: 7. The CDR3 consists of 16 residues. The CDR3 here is CASSVASGGPSDTQYF. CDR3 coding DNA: TGTGCCAGCAGCGTAGCGAGCGGGGGCCCCTCAGATACGCAGTATTTT.

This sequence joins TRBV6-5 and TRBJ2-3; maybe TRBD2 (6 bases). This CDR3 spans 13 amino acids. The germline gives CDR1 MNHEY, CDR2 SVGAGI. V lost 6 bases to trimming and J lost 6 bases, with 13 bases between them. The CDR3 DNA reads TGTGCCAGCAGATCACTAGCCAGCGATACGCAGTATTTT. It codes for CASRSLASDTQYF.

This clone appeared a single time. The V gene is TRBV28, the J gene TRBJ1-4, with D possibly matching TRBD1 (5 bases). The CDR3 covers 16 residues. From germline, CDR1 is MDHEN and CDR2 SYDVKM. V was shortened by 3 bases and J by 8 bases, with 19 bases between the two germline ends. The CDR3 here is CASSFLGEGEGEKLFF. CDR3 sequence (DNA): TGTGCCAGCAGTTTCCTAGGGGAGGGTGAAGGGGAAAAACTGTTTTTT.

The CDR3 nucleotides read TGCGCCAGCAGCTTAGACAGGGTTCAAGAGACCCAGTACTTC. Protein product: CASSLDRVQETQYF. The chain couples TRBV5-1 to TRBJ2-5; TRBD1 aligns across 7 bases. The CDR3 runs 14 residues. Unmatched junction bases numbered 3, after V lost 2 bases and J lost 2 bases. Germline V gives CDR1 SGHRS, CDR2 YFSETQ.

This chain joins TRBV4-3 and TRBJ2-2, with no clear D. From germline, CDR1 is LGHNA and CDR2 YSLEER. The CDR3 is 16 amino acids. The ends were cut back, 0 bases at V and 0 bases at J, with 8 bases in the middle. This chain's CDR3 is CASSQDGPPNTGELFF. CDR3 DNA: TGCGCCAGCAGCCAAGATGGGCCCCCGAACACCGGGGAGCTGTTTTTT.

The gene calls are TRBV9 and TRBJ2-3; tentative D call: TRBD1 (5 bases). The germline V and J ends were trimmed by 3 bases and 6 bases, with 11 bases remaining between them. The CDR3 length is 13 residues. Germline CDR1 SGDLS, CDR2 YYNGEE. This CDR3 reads CASSAGPGDTQYF. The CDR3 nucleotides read TGTGCCAGCAGCGCTGGGCCAGGGGATACGCAGTATTTT.

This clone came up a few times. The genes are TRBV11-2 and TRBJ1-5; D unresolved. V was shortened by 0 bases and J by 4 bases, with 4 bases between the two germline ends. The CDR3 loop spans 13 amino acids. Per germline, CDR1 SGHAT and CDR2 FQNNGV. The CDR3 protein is CASSLDRNQPQHF. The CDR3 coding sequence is TGTGCCAGCAGCTTAGACAGGAATCAGCCCCAGCATTTT.

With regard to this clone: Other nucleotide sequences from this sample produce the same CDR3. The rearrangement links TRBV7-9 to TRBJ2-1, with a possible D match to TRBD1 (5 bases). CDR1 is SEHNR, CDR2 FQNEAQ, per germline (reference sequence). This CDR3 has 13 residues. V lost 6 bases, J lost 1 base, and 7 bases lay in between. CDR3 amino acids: CASSTGSYNEQFF. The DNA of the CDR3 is TGTGCCAGCAGTACAGGTTCCTACAATGAGCAGTTCTTC. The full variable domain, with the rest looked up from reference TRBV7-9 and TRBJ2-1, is DTGVSQNPRHKITKRGQNVTFRCDPISEHNRLYWYRQTLGQGPEFLTYFQNEAQLEKSRLLSDRFSAERPKGSFSTLEIQRTEQGDSAMYLCASSTGSYNEQFFGPGTRLTVL.

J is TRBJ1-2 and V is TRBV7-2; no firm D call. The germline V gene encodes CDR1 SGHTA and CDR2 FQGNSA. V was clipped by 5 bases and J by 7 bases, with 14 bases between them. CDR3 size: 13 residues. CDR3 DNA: TGTGCCAGCAGCCCCCCCGGAGCGCCTGGCTACACCTTC. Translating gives CASSPPGAPGYTF.

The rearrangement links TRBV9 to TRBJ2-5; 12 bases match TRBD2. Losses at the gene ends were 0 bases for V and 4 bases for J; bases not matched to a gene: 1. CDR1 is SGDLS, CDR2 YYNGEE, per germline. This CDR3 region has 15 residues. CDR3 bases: TGTGCCAGCAGCGTAGGACTAGCGGGGGCAGAGACCCAGTACTTC. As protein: CASSVGLAGAETQYF.